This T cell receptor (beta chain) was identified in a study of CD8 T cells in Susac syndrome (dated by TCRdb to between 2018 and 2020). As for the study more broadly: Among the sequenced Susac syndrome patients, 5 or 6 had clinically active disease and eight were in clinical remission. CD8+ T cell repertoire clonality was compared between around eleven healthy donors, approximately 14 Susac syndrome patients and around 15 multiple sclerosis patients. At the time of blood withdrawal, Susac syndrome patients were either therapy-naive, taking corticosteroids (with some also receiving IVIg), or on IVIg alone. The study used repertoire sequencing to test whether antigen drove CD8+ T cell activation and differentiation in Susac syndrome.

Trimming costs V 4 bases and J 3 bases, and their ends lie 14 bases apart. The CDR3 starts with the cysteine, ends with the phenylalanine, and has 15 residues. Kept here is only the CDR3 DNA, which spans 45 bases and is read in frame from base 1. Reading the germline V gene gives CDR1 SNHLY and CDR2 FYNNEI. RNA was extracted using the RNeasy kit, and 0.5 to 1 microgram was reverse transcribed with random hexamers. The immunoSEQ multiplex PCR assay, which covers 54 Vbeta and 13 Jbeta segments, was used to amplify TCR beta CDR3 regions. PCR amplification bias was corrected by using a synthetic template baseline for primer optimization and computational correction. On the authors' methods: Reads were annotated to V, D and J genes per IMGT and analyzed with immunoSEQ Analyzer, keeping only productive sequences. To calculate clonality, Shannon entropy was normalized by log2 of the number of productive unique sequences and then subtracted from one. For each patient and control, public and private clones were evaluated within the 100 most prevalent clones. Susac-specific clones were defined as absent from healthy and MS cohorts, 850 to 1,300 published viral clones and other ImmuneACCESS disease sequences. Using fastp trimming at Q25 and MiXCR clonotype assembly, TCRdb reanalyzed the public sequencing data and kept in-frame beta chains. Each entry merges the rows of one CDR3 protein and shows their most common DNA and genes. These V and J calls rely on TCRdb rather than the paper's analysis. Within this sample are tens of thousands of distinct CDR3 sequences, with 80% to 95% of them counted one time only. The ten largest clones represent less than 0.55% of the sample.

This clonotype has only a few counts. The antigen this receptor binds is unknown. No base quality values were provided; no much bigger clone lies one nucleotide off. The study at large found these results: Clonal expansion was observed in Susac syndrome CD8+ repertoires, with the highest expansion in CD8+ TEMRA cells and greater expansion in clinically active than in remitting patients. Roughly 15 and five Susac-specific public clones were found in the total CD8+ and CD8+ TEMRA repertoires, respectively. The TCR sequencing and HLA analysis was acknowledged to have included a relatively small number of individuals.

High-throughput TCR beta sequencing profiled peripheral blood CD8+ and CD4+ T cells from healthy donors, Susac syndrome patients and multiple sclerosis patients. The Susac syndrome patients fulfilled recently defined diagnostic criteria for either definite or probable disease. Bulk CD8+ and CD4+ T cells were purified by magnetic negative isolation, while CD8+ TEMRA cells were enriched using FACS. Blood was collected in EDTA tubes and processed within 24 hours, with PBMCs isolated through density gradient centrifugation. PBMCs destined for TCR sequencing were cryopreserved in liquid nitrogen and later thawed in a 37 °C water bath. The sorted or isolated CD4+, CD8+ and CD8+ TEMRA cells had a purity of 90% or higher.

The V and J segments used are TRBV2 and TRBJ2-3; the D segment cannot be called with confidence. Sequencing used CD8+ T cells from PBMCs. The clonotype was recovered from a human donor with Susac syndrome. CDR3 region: CASSGGPGVTDTQYF. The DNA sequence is TGTGCCAGCAGTGGAGGACCGGGTGTTACAGATACGCAGTATTTT.